These 25 T cell receptor beta chains originate from one sample sequenced in a study of T-cell memory formation after mild COVID-19. TCRdb passed the 5' RACE reads through MiXCR, listing each CDR3 protein once. The profile shows more than 150,000 distinct CDR3 sequences, roughly 10% of them singletons. Material for sequencing was PBMCs or a T cell subset sorted from them (not recorded which). The receptor set was obtained from a man younger than 35 who had mild COVID-19 (a few samples of this study predate the infection). Cell type and time point are not known.

In its sample, this clonotype was seen a few times. This chain connects TRBV10-3 to TRBJ2-5; tentatively, D is TRBD1 (6 bases). The V end was cut by 6 bases, the J end by 1 base, with 9 bases between. This CDR3 is 13 amino acids long. Germline CDR1 is ENHRY and CDR2 is SYGVKD. The CDR3 sequence: CAISRQVQETQYF. DNA of the CDR3: TGTGCCATCAGCCGACAGGTCCAAGAGACCCAGTACTTC.

The chain links TRBV20-1 to TRBJ1-6; 7 nucleotides align to TRBD1. The V gene's germline CDR1 is DFQATT and CDR2 SNEGSKA (reference sequence). The CDR3 extends over 13 amino acids. V was clipped by 2 bases and J by 8 bases; unmatched bases: 3. CDR3 protein: CSARRTGDSPLHF. For the CDR3, the DNA is TGCAGTGCTAGACGGACAGGAGATTCACCCCTCCACTTT.

In this sample, this clonotype turned up a few times. The V and J genes are TRBV11-2 and TRBJ2-1; 7 positions agree with TRBD1. Germline CDR1 SGHAT, CDR2 FQNNGV. Unmatched junction bases numbered 5, after V lost 4 bases and J lost 8 bases. The CDR3 is made up of 13 amino acids. The CDR3 DNA sequence: TGTGCCAGCAGCTCCGACAGGGACGATGAGCAGTTCTTC. Its translation is CASSSDRDDEQFF.

The chain joins TRBV11-2 to TRBJ2-1; TRBD2 agrees at 7 bases. The CDR3 is made up of 15 amino acids. CDR1 SGHAT and CDR2 FQNNGV come from the germline V gene. With V trimmed by 5 bases and J by 6 bases, 10 bases remained unmatched. The DNA of the CDR3 is TGTGCCAGCAGCAACGCCGGGACTACCCTCAATGAGCAGTTCTTC. Residues: CASSNAGTTLNEQFF.

The genes are TRBV5-1 and TRBJ2-5; 7 nucleotides align to TRBD1. This CDR3 region has 15 residues. Trimming cost V 7 bases and J 1 base; bases outside gene matches: 10. Germline CDR1 reads SGHRS; CDR2 reads YFSETQ. Here the CDR3 reads CASGRQGEAQETQYF. CDR3 in DNA: TGCGCCAGCGGCCGACAGGGTGAGGCCCAAGAGACCCAGTACTTC.

The V and J genes are TRBV4-2 and TRBJ1-1, with TRBD1 identical over 7 bases. CDR1 LGHNA and CDR2 YNFKEQ come from the germline V gene. The V segment lost 0 bases and the J segment 7 bases; nucleotides outside the gene matches: 8. This CDR3 has 15 amino acids. CDR3 nucleotides: TGTGCCAGCAGCCAAGAAACGAAGGGGGCCCATGAAGCTTTCTTT. Its protein product is CASSQETKGAHEAFF.

The chain uses TRBV12-3 or TRBV12-4 and TRBJ2-1; 10 positions match TRBD2. The V segment lost 7 bases and the J segment 5 bases; nucleotides outside the gene matches: 20. This CDR3 contains 19 residues. CDR3 in amino acids: CASKLGRTGLTSGDNEQFF. The CDR3 DNA sequence: TGTGCCAGCAAACTGGGCCGGACAGGGTTAACTAGCGGGGACAATGAGCAGTTCTTC.

V is TRBV7-3 and J is TRBJ2-5; D possibly matches TRBD1 or TRBD2 (5 bases each). Trimming removed 5 bases from V and 1 base from J, with 14 bases in between. The CDR3 runs 15 residues. CDR1 and CDR2 (germline): SGHTA, FQGTGA. The CDR3 DNA follows: TGTGCCAGCAGCCGGGGAGACAGCCTCCAAGAGACCCAGTACTTC. Its protein is CASSRGDSLQETQYF.

DNA for the CDR3: TGCAGTGCTAGAGTGGGACAGGGAGCCAACTATGGCTACACCTTC. This codes for CSARVGQGANYGYTF. The V and J genes are TRBV20-1 and TRBJ1-2; TRBD1 matches at 9 bases. Trimming cost V 1 base and J 2 bases; bases outside gene matches: 5. Germline loops: CDR1 DFQATT, CDR2 SNEGSKA (reference sequence). CDR3 size: 15 residues.

This clonotype has just a few counts. CDR3 sequence (DNA): TGCAGTGCTAGTACAGAGTACGAGCAGTACTTC. Its translation is CSASTEYEQYF. This rearrangement joins TRBV20-1 to TRBJ2-7; D unclear. V was shortened by 3 bases and J by 4 bases, with 7 bases between the two germline ends. The CDR3 loop spans 11 amino acids. Germline-derived CDR1 and CDR2 are DFQATT and SNEGSKA (reference sequence).

This sequence joins TRBV29-1 and TRBJ1-1, with 7 bases fitting TRBD1. Trimming at V came to 4 bases and at J to 10 bases, leaving 6 bases not matched to a gene. The CDR3 runs to 11 residues. Germline CDR1 SQVTM, CDR2 ANQGSEA. The DNA of the CDR3 is TGCAGCGTTGGGAGACAGGGAGGAGCTTTCTTT. Protein product: CSVGRQGGAFF. Based on the CDR3 plus reference TRBV29-1 and TRBJ1-1, the full variable domain is SAVISQKPSRDICQRGTSLTIQCQVDSQVTMMFWYRQQPGQSLTLIATANQGSEATYESGFVIDKFPISRPNLTFSTLTVSNMSPEDSSIYLCSVGRQGGAFFGQGTRLTVV.

The J gene is TRBJ2-2, the V gene TRBV5-1, with TRBD1 identical over 7 bases. Germline CDR1 and CDR2: SGHRS and YFSETQ. CDR3 size: 14 residues. J lost 6 bases, V lost 3 bases, and 5 bases had no gene match. The DNA for the CDR3 is TGCGCCAGCAGCTCCACAGGGGATGCCGGGGAGCTGTTTTTT. Amino acid sequence: CASSSTGDAGELFF.

The rearrangement links TRBV7-2 to TRBJ2-2, with D tentatively TRBD1 or TRBD2 (5 bases each). The germline V and J ends were trimmed by 6 bases and 3 bases, with 14 bases remaining between them. The germline V gene has CDR1 SGHTA and CDR2 FQGNSA. CDR3 size: 15 residues. The CDR3 sequence is CASSSRLGDTGELFF. CDR3 in DNA: TGTGCCAGCAGTTCCCGTCTGGGGGACACCGGGGAGCTGTTTTTT. The full variable domain, in which reference TRBV7-2 and TRBJ2-2 provide the parts outside the CDR3, is GAGVSQSPSNKVTEKGKDVELRCDPISGHTALYWYRQSLGQGLEFLIYFQGNSAPDKSGLPSDRFSAERTGGSVSTLTIQRTQQEDSAVYLCASSSRLGDTGELFFGEGSRLTVL.

The CDR3 DNA sequence: TGTGCCAGCAGCTTAAGATTAGCGCGCAGGCCCACCGGGGAGCTGTTTTTT. This encodes CASSLRLARRPTGELFF. V usage is TRBV7-9 and J usage is TRBJ2-2; weak D call: TRBD2 (5 bases). The CDR3 loop spans 17 amino acids. Germline loops: CDR1 SEHNR, CDR2 FQNEAQ (reference sequence). V was cut by 2 bases and J by 4 bases, with 17 bases left in between.

The chain links TRBV12-3 or TRBV12-4 to TRBJ1-5; D is ambiguous. V was shortened by 6 bases and J by 3 bases, with 9 bases between the two germline ends. The CDR3 spans 13 residues. The CDR3 coding sequence is TGTGCCAGCAGCATAGGTTACAATCAGCCCCAGCATTTT. This encodes CASSIGYNQPQHF.

This clonotype came up a few times. V is TRBV5-1 and J is TRBJ1-1; D might be TRBD1 (5 bases). The CDR3 consists of 15 residues. The V end was cut by 0 bases, the J end by 2 bases, with 11 bases between. Germline lookup yields CDR1 SGHRS and CDR2 YFSETQ. CDR3 coding DNA: TGCGCCAGCAGCTTGGTCGTAGGGGTCAACACTGAAGCTTTCTTT. It encodes CASSLVVGVNTEAFF.

This clonotype was seen many times. The chain is built from TRBV10-1 and TRBJ2-4; D is possibly TRBD2 (5 bases). V dropped 6 bases and J dropped 9 bases, with 12 bases sitting between them. The germline gives CDR1 WNHNN, CDR2 SYGVQD (reference sequence). CDR3 length equals 12 residues. CDR3 nucleotide sequence: TGCGCCAGCAGCCACCCTGGAGGCATTCAGTACTTC. This sequence encodes CASSHPGGIQYF.

This clonotype was detected a few times. The chain carries TRBV27 and TRBJ1-2; 7 bases are shared with TRBD1. The CDR3 is 13 residues long. With V trimmed by 5 bases and J by 5 bases, 5 bases remained unmatched. CDR1 is MNHEY, CDR2 SMNVEV, per germline (reference sequence). CDR3 DNA sequence: TGTGCCAGCAGTGCCGGGACAGCATATGGCTACACCTTC. Translation: CASSAGTAYGYTF.

V is TRBV4-3 and J is TRBJ2-5; D could derive from TRBD1 or TRBD2 (6 bases each). The germline V and J ends were trimmed by 4 bases and 4 bases, with 16 bases remaining between them. CDR1 LGHNA and CDR2 YSLEER come from the germline V gene. The CDR3 extends over 15 amino acids. The CDR3 region has the DNA TGCGCCAGCAGCCGATCCGGGGGCAAGGGAGAGACCCAGTACTTC. It is translated as CASSRSGGKGETQYF.

This clonotype showed up just a few times. J is TRBJ1-2 and V is TRBV29-1, with TRBD1 identical over 10 bases. CDR3 length: 13 residues. The V gene end was trimmed by 4 bases and the J gene end by 6 bases; junction bases not matched to a gene: 5. Per the germline V gene, CDR1 is SQVTM and CDR2 is ANQGSEA. The CDR3 nucleotides are TGCAGCGTTGGCTTCGGACAGGGGGATGGCTACACCTTC. Encoded protein: CSVGFGQGDGYTF.

The genes are TRBV27 and TRBJ2-3; 7 nucleotides match TRBD2. The CDR3 length is 11 residues. Germline V gene lookup returns CDR1 MNHEY and CDR2 SMNVEV (reference sequence). With V trimmed by 8 bases and J by 9 bases, 5 bases remained unmatched. Written as DNA, the CDR3 is TGTGCCAGCGGCGGGGGAGAGACGCAGTATTTT. It encodes CASGGGETQYF.

For the CDR3, the DNA is TGTGCCAGCTCATCAATAAATCCGGGACAGGGCAATGAAAAACTGTTTTTT. Encoded protein: CASSSINPGQGNEKLFF. The chain is built from TRBV18 and TRBJ1-4; 9 bases agree with TRBD1. V shed 5 bases, J shed 5 bases, and the junction held 12 bases outside the gene matches. Germline CDR1 reads KGHSH; CDR2 reads LQKENI. This CDR3 is 17 amino acids long. Full variable domain (remainder filled in from reference TRBV18 and TRBJ1-4): NAGVMQNPRHLVRRRGQEARLRCSPMKGHSHVYWYRQLPEEGLKFMVYLQKENIIDESGMPKERFSAEFPKEGPSILRIQQVVRGDSAAYFCASSSINPGQGNEKLFFGSGTQLSVL.

J is TRBJ1-5 and V is TRBV20-1, with 7 bases matching TRBD1. J lost 4 bases, V lost 5 bases, and 11 bases had no gene match. The length of the CDR3 is 15 residues. The germline gives CDR1 DFQATT, CDR2 SNEGSKA (reference sequence). Written as DNA, the CDR3 is TGCAGTGCTCCCAGGACAGGTCTCGATAATCAGCCCCAGCATTTT. Residues: CSAPRTGLDNQPQHF.

This rearrangement joins TRBV6-5 to TRBJ1-2, with a possible D match to TRBD1 (5 bases). CDR3 length: 15 amino acids. Trimming removed 5 bases at V and 4 bases at J, with 17 bases between. Per germline, CDR1 MNHEY and CDR2 SVGAGI. CDR3 region: CASSRQAGFGYGYTF. The CDR3 nucleotides read TGTGCCAGCAGTCGCCAGGCAGGGTTCGGCTATGGCTACACCTTC.

This clonotype was detected many times. The rearrangement joins TRBV7-6 to TRBJ2-1, with 7 bases that match TRBD2. Trimming at V came to 3 bases and at J to 2 bases, leaving 7 bases not matched to a gene. The V gene's germline CDR1 is SGHVS and CDR2 FNYEAQ. The CDR3 is 16 residues long. This CDR3 reads CASSLGSSGTYNEQFF. CDR3 DNA: TGTGCCAGCAGCTTGGGTTCTAGCGGAACCTACAATGAGCAGTTCTTC. Full variable domain (missing parts from reference TRBV7-6 and TRBJ2-1): GAGVSQSPRYKVTKRGQDVALRCDPISGHVSLYWYRQALGQGPEFLTYFNYEAQQDKSGLPNDRFSAERPEGSISTLTIQRTEQRDSAMYRCASSLGSSGTYNEQFFGPGTRLTVL.